The 25 T cell receptor beta chains in this list originate from one sample, sequenced in a study of T cells in Graves' hyperthyroidism and ophthalmopathy. Amplification of TCR beta CDR3 regions was performed using RNA transcripts as template. The TCR CDR3 was amplified in a first-round RT-PCR using the HTBI primer set. TCRdb re-called the multiplex PCR reads through MiXCR, storing one row per CDR3 protein. This table has around 440,000 distinct CDR3 sequences, more than 15% appearing once. Material: blood. Source of these receptors: a woman aged 18-35 years with Graves' hyperthyroidism.

The table lists this clonotype with many counts. Given the absence of the conserved phenylalanine or tryptophan at the CDR3 end, a read error is likely. This chain joins TRBV12-3 or TRBV12-4 and TRBJ2-3; D unclear. This CDR3 spans 17 amino acids. V gave up 5 bases and J gave up 1 base, with 19 bases separating them. The CDR3 nucleotides are TGTGCCAGCAGTCTACCTTTGGGCCAAACTGGCACAGATACGCAGTATCTT. Translation gives CASSLPLGQTGTDTQYL.

This clonotype was detected a few times. The J gene is TRBJ2-7, the V gene TRBV3-1; 10 bases are a match to TRBD1. The CDR3 is 13 residues long. Trimming took 6 bases from V and 6 from J; bases not matched to a gene: 5. Germline V gives CDR1 LGHDT, CDR2 YNNKEL (reference sequence). This CDR3 reads CASSWDRGGEQYF. CDR3 in DNA: TGTGCCAGCAGTTGGGACAGGGGAGGCGAGCAGTACTTC.

This clonotype was picked up many times. The J gene is TRBJ2-5, the V gene TRBV10-3; 11 positions agree with TRBD2. The CDR3 spans 15 residues. The junction had 8 bases not matched to a gene; V was cut back by 6 bases and J by 5 bases. Germline V gene lookup returns CDR1 ENHRY and CDR2 SYGVKD. This CDR3 is CAIRKETSGTETQYF. The CDR3 nucleotides read TGTGCCATCAGAAAGGAGACTAGCGGGACGGAGACCCAGTACTTC.

This clonotype was seen at least ten times. J is TRBJ2-1 and V is TRBV12-3 or TRBV12-4; TRBD2 matches 7 bases. The CDR3 has 15 amino acids. V shed 7 bases, J shed 3 bases, and the junction held 9 bases outside the gene matches. The CDR3 sequence: CASISGTTYYNEQFF. As DNA, the CDR3 is TGTGCCAGCATTTCCGGGACTACGTACTACAATGAGCAGTTCTTC.

In this sample, this clonotype turned up many times. The J gene is TRBJ2-7, the V gene TRBV4-1, with 12 bases that match TRBD1. This CDR3 region has 15 residues. The germline V gene has CDR1 MGHRA and CDR2 YSYEKL. V trimming: 1 base; J trimming: 5 bases; junction bases outside the gene matches: 3. The CDR3 DNA reads as TGCGCCAGCAGCCAAGCCGGGACAGGGGGCCACGAGCAGTACTTC. This codes for CASSQAGTGGHEQYF.

This clonotype appeared a few times. The chain joins TRBV10-3 to TRBJ2-7; D unclear. Trimming pared 0 bases from V and 7 bases from J, leaving 7 bases between. The CDR3 has 12 residues. Germline values: CDR1 ENHRY, CDR2 SYGVKD. The CDR3 DNA follows: TGTGCCATCAGTGAGTCGATGGGGGAGCAGTACTTC. It codes for CAISESMGEQYF.

This clonotype was seen many times. This may be a read error, as it is one base from a much larger clone. This sequence joins TRBV2 and TRBJ1-2, with a tentative D call TRBD1 (5 bases). Germline V CDR1 and CDR2: SNHLY, FYNNEI. V was pared by 4 bases and J by 4 bases, with 19 bases between. The CDR3 is made up of 16 amino acids. CDR3 protein: CASSVIRRHTGYGYTF. CDR3 DNA: TGTGCCAGCAGTGTAATCCGTCGACACACAGGCTATGGCTACACCTTC.

This clonotype appeared many times. This chain links TRBV24-1 with TRBJ2-2, with TRBD2 identical over 10 bases. The germline gives CDR1 KGHDR, CDR2 SFDVKD. The V segment lost 4 bases and the J segment 4 bases; nucleotides outside the gene matches: 5. The CDR3 length is 16 residues. The DNA of the CDR3 is TGTGCCACCAGTGACAAAGCGGGAGGGGGCACCGGGGAGCTGTTTTTT. Protein sequence: CATSDKAGGGTGELFF.

This clonotype was seen many times. This rearrangement joins TRBV2 to TRBJ2-7, with 8 bases matching TRBD1. In germline, CDR1 is SNHLY, CDR2 FYNNEI. This CDR3 has 14 residues. V lost 8 bases and J lost 5; bases outside the gene matches: 11. The chain's CDR3 is CASGEDRGSDEQYF. The CDR3 region has the DNA TGTGCCAGCGGAGAAGACAGGGGATCGGACGAGCAGTACTTC.

The table lists this clonotype with a few counts. The chain has TRBV2 and TRBJ2-3; 8 bases are shared with TRBD1. The CDR3 runs to 17 residues. Germline V gene data show CDR1 as SNHLY and CDR2 as FYNNEI. Trimming took 3 bases from V and 4 from J; bases not matched to a gene: 12. The CDR3 coding sequence is TGTGCCAGCAGTGAGCCCCCGACAGGGGTGAACGCAGATACGCAGTATTTT. It is translated as CASSEPPTGVNADTQYF.

The CDR3, as DNA: TGCGCCAGCAGCTCTTCGACTAGCGGTTCCTACAATGAGCAGTTCTTC. Translated: CASSSSTSGSYNEQFF. V gene TRBV5-1 combines with J gene TRBJ2-1, with 9 bases fitting TRBD2. The CDR3 is made up of 16 amino acids. Germline V gives CDR1 SGHRS, CDR2 YFSETQ. V shed 3 bases and J 1 base; nucleotides not matched to a gene: 5.

This clonotype was seen ten or more times. In nucleotides, the CDR3 is TGTGCCAGCAGTTTATCCGGGAGGAGGTACGAGCAGTACTTC. Protein: CASSLSGRRYEQYF. The chain has TRBV28 and TRBJ2-7; 7 nucleotides line up with TRBD2. Germline assignment: CDR1 MDHEN and CDR2 SYDVKM. The CDR3 extends over 14 amino acids. J lost 4 bases, V lost 1 base, and 4 bases had no gene match.

The genes are TRBV12-3 or TRBV12-4 and TRBJ2-7, with 12 positions matching TRBD2. This CDR3 region has 18 residues. J gave up 3 bases and V 6 bases, and 15 bases lay outside the gene matches. The CDR3 region is CASSRTSGTGAYRYEQYF. The CDR3 DNA sequence: TGTGCCAGCAGCAGGACTAGCGGGACAGGGGCCTATCGCTACGAGCAGTACTTC.

A note on this clonotype: Possible read error: a much larger clone is one base away. This CDR3 reads CSAGEAAAMNTEAFF. The DNA of the CDR3 is TGCAGTGCTGGAGAGGCGGCAGCCATGAACACTGAAGCTTTCTTT. This chain joins TRBV20-1 and TRBJ1-1; D is unclear. The CDR3 loop spans 15 amino acids. From germline, CDR1 is DFQATT and CDR2 SNEGSKA (reference sequence).

The chain uses TRBV11-2 and TRBJ1-2; the match to TRBD1 covers 12 bases. Per germline, CDR1 SGHAT and CDR2 FQNNGV. There are 18 residues in the CDR3. V was clipped by 5 bases and J by 12 bases; unmatched bases: 22. The CDR3 DNA is TGTGCCAGCAGCCGGGTCCTGGGACAGGGGGCGCGGAGTAGTAGTGACACCTTC. Its protein is CASSRVLGQGARSSSDTF.

This clonotype was recorded at least ten times. This rearrangement joins TRBV2 to TRBJ2-2; the D is unclear. The CDR3 has 13 residues. V was trimmed by 5 bases and J by 5 bases, leaving 9 bases between them. Germline CDR1 is SNHLY and CDR2 is FYNNEI. The DNA of the CDR3 is TGTGCCAGCAGTCCCCTGAGGACCGGGGAGCTGTTTTTT. Its translation is CASSPLRTGELFF.

The sample holds many counts of this clonotype. V usage is TRBV20-1 and J usage is TRBJ2-3; 10 bases match TRBD1. The ends lost 3 bases at V and 0 bases at J; junction bases unmatched: 15. Germline V gives CDR1 DFQATT, CDR2 SNEGSKA (reference sequence). The CDR3 has 19 amino acids. The DNA for the CDR3 is TGCAGTGCTAGGATGTACCGGCTAGGACAGGGGGTTAGCACAGATACGCAGTATTTT. Its translation: CSARMYRLGQGVSTDTQYF.

This clonotype was picked up a small number of times. V and J are TRBV7-2 and TRBJ1-5, with 8 bases aligning to TRBD1. This CDR3 region has 17 residues. V trimming: 2 bases; J trimming: 11 bases; junction bases outside the gene matches: 17. From germline, CDR1 is SGHTA and CDR2 FQGNSA. The chain's CDR3 is CASSLRGGGQAPSSQHF. CDR3 nucleotide sequence: TGTGCCAGCAGCTTACGGGGGGGGGGACAGGCCCCCTCTTCCCAGCATTTT.

A few counts support this clonotype. The V gene is TRBV20-1, the J gene TRBJ2-5; perhaps TRBD2 as D (5 bases). The germline gives CDR1 DFQATT, CDR2 SNEGSKA (reference sequence). Between the trimmed V and J ends, which lost 5 bases and 6 bases, there was a span of 16 bases. The CDR3 spans 13 residues. The CDR3 sequence: CSAVSVLIKTQYF. The CDR3 nucleotides read TGCAGTGCTGTTAGCGTCTTGATCAAGACCCAGTACTTC.

This clonotype was detected ten times or more. The chain is built from TRBV18 and TRBJ1-2; TRBD1 agrees at 8 bases. The trim removed 3 bases at V and 7 bases at J, leaving 4 bases unmatched. From germline, CDR1 is KGHSH and CDR2 LQKENI. This CDR3 spans 13 amino acids. CDR3 sequence: CASSPGTGGGYTF. The CDR3 nucleotides read TGTGCCAGCTCACCGGGGACAGGTGGTGGCTACACCTTC.

This clonotype has at least ten counts. This chain joins TRBV11-2 and TRBJ1-2; TRBD1 is a possible D gene (5 bases). Trimming cost V 5 bases and J 2 bases, with 9 bases left between them. The V gene's germline CDR1 is SGHAT and CDR2 FQNNGV. The CDR3 loop spans 13 amino acids. The CDR3 bases are TGTGCCAGCAGCCTGGACACAAACTATGGCTACACCTTC. Encoded protein: CASSLDTNYGYTF.

This clonotype was seen ten or more times. This chain connects TRBV5-6 to TRBJ1-5; D remains unclear. The ends were cut back, 0 bases at V and 3 bases at J, with 7 bases in the middle. From germline, CDR1 is SGHDT and CDR2 YYEEEE. This CDR3 has 14 amino acids. CDR3 loop: CASSLAGNNQPQHF. The CDR3 DNA follows: TGTGCCAGCAGCTTGGCGGGTAACAATCAGCCCCAGCATTTT. Full variable domain (rest looked up from reference TRBV5-6 and TRBJ1-5): DAGVTQSPTHLIKTRGQQVTLRCSPKSGHDTVSWYQQALGQGPQFIFQYYEEEERQRGNFPDRFSGHQFPNYSSELNVNALLLGDSALYLCASSLAGNNQPQHFGDGTRLSIL.

The rearrangement joins TRBV6-1 to TRBJ2-3; D is perhaps TRBD1 (5 bases). CDR3 length: 13 residues. Germline V gene sequence: CDR1 MNHNS, CDR2 SASEGT. V was clipped by 10 bases and J by 5 bases, with 16 bases between them. In DNA, the CDR3 is TGTGCCATGTCAGCAGGGATAGGAGATACGCAGTATTTT. It encodes CAMSAGIGDTQYF.

This sequence joins TRBV30 and TRBJ1-4, with 7 positions matching TRBD1. Looked up from germline, CDR1 is GTSNPN and CDR2 is SVGIG (reference sequence). The CDR3 is 15 residues long. V lost 1 base to trimming and J lost 8 bases; unmatched junction nucleotides: 10. The CDR3 bases are TGTGCCTGGAGTGACCCGCGACAGGGTGAAGAAAAACTGTTTTTT. It yields the protein CAWSDPRQGEEKLFF. Full variable domain (remainder filled in from reference TRBV30 and TRBJ1-4): SQTIHQWPATLVQPVGSPLSLECTVEGTSNPNLYWYRQAAGRGLQLLFYSVGIGQISSEVPQNLSASRPQDRQFILSSKKLLLSDSGFYLCAWSDPRQGEEKLFFGSGTQLSVL.

This clonotype was seen at least ten times. V gene TRBV2 combines with J gene TRBJ2-3; D is unresolved. The V end was cut by 3 bases, the J end by 0 bases, with 10 bases between. The V gene's germline CDR1 is SNHLY and CDR2 FYNNEI. There are 15 residues in the CDR3. This chain's CDR3 is CASSEAHLSTDTQYF. The CDR3 bases are TGTGCCAGCAGTGAGGCACACCTCAGCACAGATACGCAGTATTTT.